The 12 T cell receptor beta chains below all came from one sample that was sequenced in a study of cytomegalovirus exposure and HLA in healthy donors. TCRdb's table, derived via immunoSEQ multiplex PCR, lists solely in-frame clones and lacks some. The repertoire holds roughly 82,000 clones, more than 85% seen once, with 0.65% to 0.7% in the top ten. Sample: PBMCs. The receptors originated from a man aged 18 to 35 in good health and CMV-seronegative.

The chain links TRBV6-5 to TRBJ1-3; D is unclear. V shed 5 bases and J shed 0 bases, with 8 bases lying between them. The CDR3 is made up of 14 amino acids. Germline-derived CDR1 and CDR2 are MNHEY and SVGAGI. The CDR3 bases are TGTGCCAGCAGTCGCTTGAGCTCTGGAAACACCATATATTTT. Protein sequence: CASSRLSSGNTIYF.

The chain carries TRBV6-5 and TRBJ2-1, with TRBD2 matching over 8 bases. This CDR3 has 15 amino acids. Losses at the gene ends were 7 bases for V and 8 bases for J; bases not matched to a gene: 13. CDR1 MNHEY and CDR2 SVGAGI come from the germline V gene. CDR3 DNA: TGTGCCAGCAACAGACTAGCGACCTTCTCGGATGAGCAGTTCTTC. Protein: CASNRLATFSDEQFF.

This clone has just a few counts. The V gene is TRBV7-9, the J gene TRBJ1-3, with a possible D match to TRBD1 (6 bases). The V and J ends lost 1 base and 4 bases respectively, with 11 bases between them. CDR3 size: 15 residues. CDR1 SEHNR and CDR2 FQNEAQ come from the germline V gene (reference sequence). The CDR3 DNA reads as TGTGCCAGCAGCTTAGGACAGGCGGACGGAAACACCATATATTTT. Protein product: CASSLGQADGNTIYF.

This chain uses TRBV7-2 with TRBJ1-5, with TRBD1 identical over 10 bases. The CDR3 consists of 14 residues. The ends lost 5 bases at V and 6 bases at J; junction bases unmatched: 4. Germline V gene lookup returns CDR1 SGHTA and CDR2 FQGNSA. The CDR3 reads CASSLGQGGQPQHF. The CDR3, as DNA: TGTGCCAGCAGCCTCGGACAGGGGGGTCAGCCCCAGCATTTT. The variable domain in full, with the rest retrieved from reference TRBV7-2 and TRBJ1-5, is GAGVSQSPSNKVTEKGKDVELRCDPISGHTALYWYRQSLGQGLEFLIYFQGNSAPDKSGLPSDRFSAERTGGSVSTLTIQRTQQEDSAVYLCASSLGQGGQPQHFGDGTRLSIL.

This clone has only a few counts. Here the CDR3 reads CASSPGTKTYEQYF. CDR3 coding DNA: TGTGCCAGCAGTCCCGGGACTAAAACCTACGAGCAGTACTTC. The J gene is TRBJ2-7, the V gene TRBV6-5, with 7 bases fitting TRBD2. J was trimmed by 2 bases and V by 5 bases; bases with no gene match: 6. This CDR3 has 14 residues. Germline V gene data show CDR1 as MNHEY and CDR2 as SVGAGI.

This clone was observed a few times. This chain uses TRBV2 with TRBJ2-7; D unresolved. The CDR3 consists of 10 residues. Trimming shortened V by 6 bases and J by 9 bases, and 9 bases separated the two germline ends. The germline gives CDR1 SNHLY, CDR2 FYNNEI. CDR3 DNA sequence: TGTGCCAGCAGACGGAGCTGGCAGTACTTC. Its translation: CASRRSWQYF.

The chain joins TRBV6-6 to TRBJ1-5, with a tentative D call TRBD1 (5 bases). The germline V gene has CDR1 MNHNY and CDR2 SVGAGI (reference sequence). The V end lost 6 bases, the J end lost 6 bases, and 18 bases lay between the germline ends. The CDR3 runs to 15 residues. The DNA of the CDR3 is TGTGCCAGCAGCCAAACCCTTCCGGGGGTTCAGCCCCAGCATTTT. This codes for CASSQTLPGVQPQHF.

The chain has TRBV7-6 and TRBJ1-6; 11 bases are a match to TRBD1. V lost 4 bases and J lost 7; bases outside the gene matches: 6. The CDR3 is 16 amino acids. The V gene's germline CDR1 is SGHVS and CDR2 FNYEAQ. This CDR3 is CASSSTGQGANSPLHF. CDR3 nucleotide sequence: TGTGCCAGCAGCTCAACAGGACAGGGGGCGAATTCACCCCTCCACTTT.

The V and J genes are TRBV6-1 and TRBJ2-7; D remains ambiguous. Trimming cost V 1 base and J 3 bases, with 7 bases left between them. This CDR3 has 13 residues. The V gene's germline CDR1 is MNHNS and CDR2 SASEGT. The CDR3 region is CASSEGTHYEQYF. The DNA of the CDR3 is TGTGCCAGCAGTGAAGGCACACACTACGAGCAGTACTTC.

This clone occurred once. This chain uses TRBV6-5 with TRBJ1-2; 8 bases line up with TRBD1. Trimming at V came to 4 bases and at J to 7 bases, leaving 5 bases not matched to a gene. The CDR3 contains 13 residues. Germline CDR1 MNHEY, CDR2 SVGAGI. In DNA form, the CDR3 reads TGTGCCAGCAGTTGGACAGGGTCGGGTGGCTACACCTTC. Translation: CASSWTGSGGYTF.

This clone turned up a few times. The rearrangement uses TRBV5-6 and TRBJ1-1; TRBD1 matches 10 bases. Per the germline V gene, CDR1 is SGHDT and CDR2 is YYEEEE. The CDR3 runs to 15 residues. Losses at the gene ends were 4 bases for V and 3 bases for J; bases not matched to a gene: 6. The CDR3 loop reads CASSRPGQGYTEAFF. The CDR3 nucleotides are TGTGCCAGCAGCCGCCCGGGACAGGGGTACACTGAAGCTTTCTTT. The complete variable domain, with remaining parts taken from reference TRBV5-6 and TRBJ1-1, reads DAGVTQSPTHLIKTRGQQVTLRCSPKSGHDTVSWYQQALGQGPQFIFQYYEEEERQRGNFPDRFSGHQFPNYSSELNVNALLLGDSALYLCASSRPGQGYTEAFFGQGTRLTVV.

This sequence joins TRBV5-1 and TRBJ2-1; 7 bases fit TRBD2. There are 16 residues in the CDR3. Trimming cost V 2 bases and J 1 base; bases outside gene matches: 6. Germline CDR1 reads SGHRS; CDR2 reads YFSETQ. CDR3 nucleotides: TGCGCCAGCAGCTTTGGACTAGGTGTATCCTACAATGAGCAGTTCTTC. Protein: CASSFGLGVSYNEQFF. The whole variable domain, filled in from reference TRBV5-1 and TRBJ2-1, reads KAGVTQTPRYLIKTRGQQVTLSCSPISGHRSVSWYQQTPGQGLQFLFEYFSETQRNKGNFPGRFSGRQFSNSRSEMNVSTLELGDSALYLCASSFGLGVSYNEQFFGPGTRLTVL.